These T cell receptor beta chains were read from a single sample in a study of radiotherapy plus CTLA-4 blockade in lung cancer. Method: immunoSEQ multiplex PCR; TCRdb's copy keeps in-frame clones and lacks some. The sample has 60,000 to 75,000 clones, roughly four fifths seen once; the top ten hold roughly 15%. The sample was peripheral blood, taken from a patient treated with radiotherapy plus ipilimumab. These receptors all come from a human donor with non-small cell lung cancer whose response to radiotherapy plus ipilimumab could not be evaluated. Some clones in this sample may be carry-over from other donors' samples. Each CDR3 is given with its conserved first and last residue. D genes are given only for firm matches. Some rows mark clone size as missing; the rest say once, few, many or name a class of expanded clone.

DNA	CDR3	size	D	V	J
TGTGCCAGCTCACCACCGGCCCCTCTTCCTAACTATGGCTACACCTTC	CASSPPAPLPNYGYTF	.	.	TRBV18	TRBJ1-2
TGTGCCAGTAGTTTTCTAGCGGGGGTCTACAATGAGCAGTTCTTC	CASSFLAGVYNEQFF	.	TRBD2	TRBV19	TRBJ2-1
TGTGCCAGCAGTCGGGCGGGGTACATCGGAAACACCATATATTTT	CASSRAGYIGNTIYF	.	.	TRBV28	TRBJ1-3
TGTGCCAGCAGGGGACACCTCAACACCGGGGAGCTGTTTTTT	CASRGHLNTGELFF	.	.	TRBV9	TRBJ2-2
TGTGCCAGCAGTCTCCAACCCGGGGAGCTTAGCTCCTACGAGCAGTACTTC	CASSLQPGELSSYEQYF	.	.	TRBV27	TRBJ2-7
TGTGCCAGCAGTTCCCTCGGGGGAGAGACCCAGTACTTC	CASSSLGGETQYF	.	.	TRBV27	TRBJ2-5
TGCGCCAGCAGCCCAAAGACAGGGATCGGTGAAAAACTGTTTTTT	CASSPKTGIGEKLFF	.	TRBD1	TRBV5-1	TRBJ1-4
TGTGCCAGTTCGACAGGATCCTACGAGCAGTACTTC	CASSTGSYEQYF	.	.	TRBV2	TRBJ2-7
TGTGCCAGCAGTTACGCAGGGGAATTAAATGAGCAGTTCTTC	CASSYAGELNEQFF	.	.	TRBV6-5	TRBJ2-1
TGTGCCAGCAGCTCCGGACAGAACACTGAAGCTTTCTTT	CASSSGQNTEAFF	.	.	TRBV7-2	TRBJ1-1
TGCGCCAGCAGCTTGTCGACAGGAAACACCGGGGAGCTGTTTTTT	CASSLSTGNTGELFF	.	.	TRBV5-1	TRBJ2-2
TGTGCCAGCAGACCCACAGGGGGCTTTTATGAAAAACTGTTTTTT	CASRPTGGFYEKLFF	.	TRBD1	TRBV28	TRBJ1-4
TGTGCCAGCAGTTCCTTAGGGCTAGCGGGGGTCACAGATACGCAGTATTTT	CASSSLGLAGVTDTQYF	.	TRBD2	TRBV28	TRBJ2-3
TGTGCCTGGAGTGTACAGGGGGGCACTTCCTTC	CAWSVQGGTSF	once	TRBD1	TRBV30	TRBJ1-2
TGTGCCACCAGCTTCTGGACAGGAAGCACAGATACGCAGTATTTT	CATSFWTGSTDTQYF	.	TRBD1	TRBV15	TRBJ2-3
TGCGCCAGCAGCTCCGGGGATTATTCGACAGATACGCAGTATTTT	CASSSGDYSTDTQYF	.	.	TRBV5-1	TRBJ2-3
TGTGCCAGCAGTACTGGGACAACGAACACTGAAGCTTTCTTT	CASSTGTTNTEAFF	.	.	TRBV7-8	TRBJ1-1
TGCGCCAGCAGCCGTCAAGCGGGGGAATTGGACGACGAGCAGTACTTC	CASSRQAGELDDEQYF	.	TRBD2	TRBV4-1	TRBJ2-7
TGTGCCAGCTCACCCCCGTCGGAGGGCGAGCAGTACTTC	CASSPPSEGEQYF	.	.	TRBV18	TRBJ2-7
TGTGCCAGCAGCTTAACGACAGGCCTAGCCAAAAACATTCAGTACTTC	CASSLTTGLAKNIQYF	.	.	TRBV11-1	TRBJ2-4
TGTGCCAGCTCACCGGGACTCCCTGACGAGCAGTACTTC	CASSPGLPDEQYF	few	.	TRBV18	TRBJ2-7
TGTGCCAGTAGTATCCAACACTATAGCAATCAGCCCCAGCATTTT	CASSIQHYSNQPQHF	few	.	TRBV19	TRBJ1-5
TGTGCCAGCAGCTTAGAGGGGGGGCGGACCGGGGAGCTGTTTTTT	CASSLEGGRTGELFF	once	.	TRBV7-2	TRBJ2-2
TGTGCCAGCTCACCAGCCGGGACAGTCGTGGCCAAAAACATTCAGTACTTC	CASSPAGTVVAKNIQYF	.	TRBD1	TRBV18	TRBJ2-4
TGTGCCAGTAGTATAGTTGGGACACCCTCGCGCGAGCAGTACTTC	CASSIVGTPSREQYF	.	.	TRBV19	TRBJ2-7
TGCGCCAGCCGTGAGACCGGACAGACCCAAGAGACCCAGTACTTC	CASRETGQTQETQYF	.	.	TRBV5-1	TRBJ2-5
TGTGCCAGCAGCCTTAGCTATGGCTACACCTTC	CASSLSYGYTF	.	.	TRBV7-2	TRBJ1-2
TGTGCCAGCTCCCGGGGGGGCTCATCGAACACCGGGGAGCTGTTTTTT	CASSRGGSSNTGELFF	.	TRBD2	TRBV18	TRBJ2-2
TGTGCCAGCACCCCCGGGGTTAACACTCATAACTATGGCTACACCTTC	CASTPGVNTHNYGYTF	.	.	TRBV11-2	TRBJ1-2
TGTGCCAGCAGTTTCCAGAGGACAGGGGTCTACGAGCAGTACTTC	CASSFQRTGVYEQYF	.	TRBD1	TRBV28	TRBJ2-7
TGTGCCAGCAGTTCTGAGGACAGGGAATCCTACAATGAGCAGTTCTTC	CASSSEDRESYNEQFF	.	TRBD1	TRBV5-4	TRBJ2-1